The present TCR beta chain was sequenced within a study of blood T cell repertoires in COVID-19. The wider study: Material from acute and convalescent COVID-19 was sourced from the United States, Italy and Spain. In each case, the material was cDNA or gDNA derived from T cells, B-cell-depleted T cells, or PBMCs.

Trimming left V 5 bases short and J 0 bases short, with 9 bases between. The CDR3 extends over 13 amino acids. Germline V gene lookup returns CDR1 GTSNPN and CDR2 SVGIG (reference sequence). This clone was counted a single time. In the original processing: Estimated nucleated cell counts came from reference gene primer amplification. The protocol was immunoSEQ multiplex PCR, while the TCRdb copy is restricted to in-frame clones and leaves out a portion. V and J calls and clone size are given by that table; D and trimming were obtained from the DNA. The sample holds about 170,000 clones, around 82% seen once.

This TCR was sampled from a woman aged 80 or older with active or convalescent COVID-19. The source material was peripheral blood. The chain couples TRBV30 to TRBJ2-3; D is ambiguous. The chain's CDR3 is CAWGEASTDTQYF. The CDR3 nucleotides are TGTGCCTGGGGCGAGGCTAGCACAGATACGCAGTATTTT.